The clone carrying this T cell receptor beta chain was counted between two and nine times. This study enrolled people aged 18 to 89 from 20 to 25 US geographic areas. The entry originates in a study of blood T cell repertoires in COVID-19. The protocol was immunoSEQ multiplex PCR, while the TCRdb copy is restricted to in-frame clones and leaves out a portion. The sample carries 190,000 or so clones, less than 85% recorded once. Germline V gives CDR1 SNHLY, CDR2 FYNNEI. The CDR3 loop spans 12 amino acids. V was cut by 6 bases and J by 6 bases, with 12 bases left in between. Sequencing input: PBMCs or T cells enriched from blood (not recorded which). The rearrangement joins TRBV2 to TRBJ2-7, with a weak D call TRBD2 (5 bases). The receptor comes from a man aged 35-49 years who had recovered from COVID-19. CDR3 in amino acids: CASSSTRGEQYF. The DNA for the CDR3 is TGTGCCAGCAGCTCAACTAGAGGCGAGCAGTACTTC. Full variable domain (remainder filled in from reference TRBV2 and TRBJ2-7): EPEVTQTPSHQVTQMGQEVILRCVPISNHLYFYWYRQILGQKVEFLVSFYNNEISEKSEIFDDQFSVERPDGSNFTLKIRSTKLEDSAMYFCASSSTRGEQYFGPGTRLTVT.